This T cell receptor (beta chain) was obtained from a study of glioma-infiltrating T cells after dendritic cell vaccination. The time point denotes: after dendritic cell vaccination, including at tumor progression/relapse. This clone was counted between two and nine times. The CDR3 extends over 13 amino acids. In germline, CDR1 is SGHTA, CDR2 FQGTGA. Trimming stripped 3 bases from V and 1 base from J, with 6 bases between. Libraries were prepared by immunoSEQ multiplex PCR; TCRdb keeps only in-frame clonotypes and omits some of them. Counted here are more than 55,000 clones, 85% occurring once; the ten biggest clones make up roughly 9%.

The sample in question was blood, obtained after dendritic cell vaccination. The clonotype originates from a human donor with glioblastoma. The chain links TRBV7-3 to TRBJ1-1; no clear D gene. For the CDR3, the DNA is TGTGCCAGCAGCTTTGCCGGGAACACTGAAGCTTTCTTT. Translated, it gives CASSFAGNTEAFF.